Following are 28 T cell receptor beta chains from one sample sequenced in a study of T cells after yellow fever vaccination. TCRdb re-derived calls from the 5' RACE reads in MiXCR, one entry per CDR3 protein. This sample has almost 600,000 distinct CDR3 sequences, with less than 15% found just once. Here the sequenced sample was PBMCs, taken on the day of the yellow fever booster vaccination. These receptors all come from a man younger than 45 who received the YFV17D yellow fever vaccine.

V and J are TRBV19 and TRBJ1-3; maybe TRBD1 (5 bases). Trimming took off 7 bases at V and 0 bases at J, with 13 bases between the two ends. CDR1 is LNHDA and CDR2 is SQIVND in the germline V gene (reference sequence). The CDR3 has 15 residues. The CDR3 DNA is TGTGCCAGTACCACTACAGGAGACTCTGGAAACACCATATATTTT. Protein sequence: CASTTTGDSGNTIYF.

This clonotype was seen ten or more times. The chain uses TRBV4-3 and TRBJ2-1, with a possible D match to TRBD2 (6 bases). With 1 base removed from V and 2 bases from J, the gap between germline ends came to 6 bases. CDR3 length: 14 residues. The germline V gene encodes CDR1 LGHNA and CDR2 YSLEER. The DNA of the CDR3 is TGCGCCAGCAGCCAAGCGGGAGCCTACAATGAGCAGTTCTTC. Encoded protein: CASSQAGAYNEQFF.

The chain carries TRBV18 and TRBJ1-1; possible D gene TRBD1, 6 bases. V was cut by 5 bases and J by 3 bases, with 10 bases left in between. Per germline, CDR1 KGHSH and CDR2 LQKENI. The CDR3 runs 13 residues. DNA for the CDR3: TGTGCCAGCTCAACAGGGCGGGACACTGAAGCTTTCTTT. This gives the protein CASSTGRDTEAFF.

Turning to this clonotype: The junction differs from germline at one of its ends, possibly a read error. This chain connects TRBV25-1 to TRBJ2-5; D not certain. This CDR3 has 15 amino acids. Germline V gene data show CDR1 as MGHDK and CDR2 as SYGVNS. In DNA form, the CDR3 reads TGTGCCAGCAGTGAAGGGGTGACTGTCCAAGAGACCCAGGACTTC. This gives the protein CASSEGVTVQETQDF.

This clonotype was recorded many times. The V and J genes are TRBV6-5 and TRBJ1-2; 7 positions match TRBD1. Germline loops: CDR1 MNHEY, CDR2 SVGAGI. The CDR3 is 13 residues long. Trimming at V came to 2 bases and at J to 4 bases, leaving 1 base not matched to a gene. CDR3 nucleotide sequence: TGTGCCAGCAGTTACAGACAGGGCTATGGCTACACCTTC. Translated, it gives CASSYRQGYGYTF.

Only a few counts were recorded for this clonotype. The chain links TRBV19 to TRBJ2-1; D not resolved. The CDR3 extends over 13 amino acids. CDR1 is LNHDA, CDR2 SQIVND, per germline (reference sequence). V shed 3 bases and J shed 6 bases, with 9 bases lying between them. CDR3 sequence reads: CASSIRLSNEQFF. The CDR3 region has the DNA TGTGCCAGTAGTATTAGGCTGAGCAATGAGCAGTTCTTC.

J is TRBJ2-3 and V is TRBV20-1; D perhaps matches TRBD2 (6 bases). Looked up from germline, CDR1 is DFQATT and CDR2 is SNEGSKA (reference sequence). This CDR3 is 12 amino acids long. Trimming left V 2 bases short and J 6 bases short, with 9 bases between. CDR3: CSARPSVDTQYF. The DNA for the CDR3 is TGCAGTGCTAGACCTAGCGTGGATACGCAGTATTTT.

The genes are TRBV7-2 and TRBJ2-7; the match to TRBD2 covers 8 bases. Germline CDR1 SGHTA, CDR2 FQGNSA. The CDR3 runs to 16 residues. V was clipped by 0 bases and J by 1 base; unmatched bases: 5. The chain's CDR3 is CASSLAAGVGSYEQYF. The CDR3, as DNA: TGTGCCAGCAGCTTAGCAGCGGGAGTGGGGTCCTACGAGCAGTACTTC.

The V and J genes are TRBV6-1 and TRBJ1-5; perhaps TRBD1 as D (5 bases). Germline assignment: CDR1 MNHNS and CDR2 SASEGT. Trimming took off 6 bases at V and 3 bases at J, with 15 bases between the two ends. The CDR3 runs to 15 residues. The CDR3 reads CASSPLGQVNQPQHF. The CDR3 DNA is TGTGCCAGCAGCCCCCTAGGACAAGTCAATCAGCCCCAGCATTTT.

The rearrangement links TRBV25-1 to TRBJ2-3; 11 nucleotides align to TRBD2. After removal of 7 bases from V and 5 bases from J, the junction contained 5 bases not matched to a gene. The CDR3 has 14 amino acids. Per the germline V gene, CDR1 is MGHDK and CDR2 is SYGVNS. The CDR3, as DNA: TGTGCCAGCACACTAGCGGGAGCTGGAGATACGCAGTATTTT. Amino acids: CASTLAGAGDTQYF.

This clonotype came up a few times. This chain joins TRBV7-2 and TRBJ2-1; D is perhaps TRBD1 (5 bases). Deletions cut 5 bases from V and 9 bases from J, with 14 bases between. The CDR3 is 13 residues long. Per the germline V gene, CDR1 is SGHTA and CDR2 is FQGNSA. CDR3 bases: TGTGCCAGCAGCCCCTGGGGCGAGAGTGAGCAGTTCTTC. Residues: CASSPWGESEQFF. The full variable domain, its missing parts supplied by reference TRBV7-2 and TRBJ2-1, is GAGVSQSPSNKVTEKGKDVELRCDPISGHTALYWYRQSLGQGLEFLIYFQGNSAPDKSGLPSDRFSAERTGGSVSTLTIQRTQQEDSAVYLCASSPWGESEQFFGPGTRLTVL.

The rearrangement uses TRBV14 and TRBJ2-5; TRBD2 might be the D (5 bases). Deletions cut 6 bases from V and 4 bases from J, with 9 bases between. There are 12 residues in the CDR3. The germline V gene has CDR1 SGHDN and CDR2 FVKESK. The CDR3 region has the DNA TGTGCCAGCAGACACGCGGGAGAGACCCAGTACTTC. This translates into CASRHAGETQYF.

The chain links TRBV5-1 to TRBJ2-7, with 9 bases matching TRBD1. The CDR3 has 14 residues. J was trimmed by 7 bases and V by 4 bases; bases with no gene match: 9. Germline assignment: CDR1 SGHRS and CDR2 YFSETQ. CDR3 residues: CASSNGQGPREQYF. For the CDR3, the DNA is TGCGCCAGCAGCAACGGACAGGGGCCGAGGGAGCAGTACTTC.

The rearrangement uses TRBV29-1 and TRBJ2-7, with D perhaps matching TRBD1 (5 bases). Trimming cost V 6 bases and J 3 bases, with 12 bases left between them. The CDR3 is made up of 12 amino acids. In germline, CDR1 is SQVTM, CDR2 ANQGSEA. The CDR3 is CSVGPGNYEQYF. The CDR3 DNA reads TGCAGCGTAGGGCCAGGGAACTACGAGCAGTACTTC.

This chain's CDR3 is CASSLESGEEKLFF. In nucleotides, the CDR3 is TGTGCCAGCAGCTTAGAGTCAGGGGAGGAAAAACTGTTTTTT. The chain recombines TRBV7-9 with TRBJ1-4; a possible D gene is TRBD1 (6 bases). The V gene lost 1 base and the J gene lost 8 bases, with 11 bases spanning the gap. This CDR3 has 14 residues. Germline V gene sequence: CDR1 SEHNR, CDR2 FQNEAQ (reference sequence).

The table lists this clonotype with a few counts. The V gene is TRBV6-2 or TRBV6-3, the J gene TRBJ2-3; 9 bases are a match to TRBD2. This CDR3 spans 16 amino acids. The germline V gene encodes CDR1 MNHEY and CDR2 SVGEGT. The ends lost 0 bases at V and 4 bases at J; junction bases unmatched: 5. As DNA, the CDR3 is TGTGCCAGCAGTTACTCGGCTAGCGGGACTCCAGATACGCAGTATTTT. Translating it yields CASSYSASGTPDTQYF.

This clonotype was observed a few times. The CDR3 nucleotides read TGTGCCAGCAGCCCACAGGGGATGTATGGCTACACCTTC. Residues: CASSPQGMYGYTF. The chain is built from TRBV6-6 and TRBJ1-2, with TRBD1 matching over 7 bases. CDR1 and CDR2 (germline): MNHNY, SVGAGI (reference sequence). V lost 6 bases to trimming and J lost 5 bases; unmatched junction nucleotides: 6. The length of the CDR3 is 13 residues.

Notes on this clonotype: A much bigger clone sits one base away, suggesting this may be a read error. The genes are TRBV7-9 and TRBJ2-3; 7 bases line up with TRBD2. Per germline, CDR1 SEHNR and CDR2 FQNEAQ (reference sequence). The CDR3 loop spans 16 amino acids. The CDR3 DNA is TGTGCCAGCAGCTACCCCGGAGCGGGGTTGGCAGATATGCAGTATTTT. It translates to CASSYPGAGLADMQYF. Filled out from reference TRBV7-9 and TRBJ2-3, the complete variable domain reads DTGVSQNPRHKITKRGQNVTFRCDPISEHNRLYWYRQTLGQGPEFLTYFQNEAQLEKSRLLSDRFSAERPKGSFSTLEIQRTEQGDSAMYLCASSYPGAGLADMQYFGPGTRLTVL.

This chain joins TRBV4-3 and TRBJ2-7, with a weak D call TRBD1 (7 bases). The CDR3 length is 19 residues. V was pared by 1 base and J by 5 bases, with 27 bases between. Germline V gene data show CDR1 as LGHNA and CDR2 as YSLEER. The CDR3: CASSQGHSLARGVWHEQYF. Here the CDR3 DNA reads TGCGCCAGCAGCCAAGGCCATTCCCTCGCCAGGGGGGTCTGGCACGAGCAGTACTTC.

There are a few counts of this clonotype. This sequence joins TRBV20-1 and TRBJ2-7; 8 bases match TRBD1. The J segment lost 2 bases and the V segment lost 1 base, leaving 13 bases of the junction unmatched. CDR1 is DFQATT and CDR2 is SNEGSKA in the germline V gene (reference sequence). This CDR3 is built from 17 residues. This chain's CDR3 is CSARGLGQALYPYEQYF. In DNA form, the CDR3 reads TGCAGTGCTAGAGGCCTGGGACAGGCGTTATACCCCTACGAGCAGTACTTC.

The chain uses TRBV20-1 and TRBJ2-4, with D perhaps matching TRBD2 (6 bases). The V end lost 6 bases, the J end lost 7 bases, and 16 bases lay between the germline ends. This CDR3 is built from 13 residues. Germline V gives CDR1 DFQATT, CDR2 SNEGSKA (reference sequence). CDR3 sequence: CSAGNSGPNIQYF. The CDR3 region has the DNA TGCAGTGCGGGAAATAGCGGCCCTAACATTCAGTACTTC.

This clonotype was counted a few times. The chain joins TRBV20-1 to TRBJ2-1; D is unclear. This CDR3 spans 13 amino acids. Trimming removed 3 bases from V and 5 bases from J, with 11 bases in between. Germline CDR1 is DFQATT and CDR2 is SNEGSKA (reference sequence). In DNA form, the CDR3 reads TGCAGTGCTAGCCCCCTTAGCCACAATGAGCAGTTCTTC. Translation: CSASPLSHNEQFF.

The chain employs TRBV29-1 and TRBJ2-5, with 8 positions matching TRBD2. J gave up 5 bases and V 7 bases, and 12 bases lay outside the gene matches. CDR1 and CDR2 (germline): SQVTM, ANQGSEA. This CDR3 contains 14 residues. CDR3 DNA: TGCAGCGGCGGGGGGATCCCCCCTTCTGAGACCCAGTACTTC. This translates into CSGGGIPPSETQYF.

The chain employs TRBV29-1 and TRBJ2-1; D remains unclear. Deletions cut 7 bases from V and 0 bases from J, with 10 bases between. This CDR3 has 13 residues. Per germline, CDR1 SQVTM and CDR2 ANQGSEA. The CDR3 spells CSGWVSSYNEQFF. CDR3 bases: TGCAGCGGGTGGGTAAGCTCCTACAATGAGCAGTTCTTC.

This clonotype was seen more than once but under ten times. The genes are TRBV20-1 and TRBJ2-7; D call uncertain. There are 13 residues in the CDR3. Trimming removed 0 bases from V and 1 base from J, with 7 bases in between. From germline, CDR1 is DFQATT and CDR2 SNEGSKA (reference sequence). The CDR3 region is CSARDPRSYEQYF. The CDR3 DNA follows: TGCAGTGCTAGAGATCCTAGATCCTACGAGCAGTACTTC.

This clonotype has ten or more counts. V and J are TRBV20-1 and TRBJ1-5; D perhaps matches TRBD1 (5 bases). CDR3 length: 15 residues. Trimming stripped 2 bases from V and 7 bases from J, with 18 bases between. The V gene's germline CDR1 is DFQATT and CDR2 SNEGSKA (reference sequence). The CDR3, as DNA: TGCAGTGCTAGAAATCAGAGACAGTTGGGACAGCCCCAGCATTTT. Translating it yields CSARNQRQLGQPQHF.

In this sample, this clonotype turned up a few times. The CDR3 spells CASSLALNSGRETQYF. DNA of the CDR3: TGTGCCAGCAGCTTAGCGCTAAATTCTGGGAGGGAGACCCAGTACTTC. This chain links TRBV7-2 with TRBJ2-5, with D possibly being TRBD2 (6 bases). Germline CDR1 is SGHTA and CDR2 is FQGNSA. This CDR3 spans 16 amino acids. V gave up 0 bases and J gave up 5 bases, with 16 bases separating them.

This clonotype was recorded a few times. The rearrangement joins TRBV20-1 to TRBJ2-5; D remains unclear. The germline gives CDR1 DFQATT, CDR2 SNEGSKA (reference sequence). The CDR3 has 11 amino acids. The CDR3 spells CLPLQKETQYF. The CDR3 DNA is TGCCTACCTCTTCAAAAAGAGACCCAGTACTTC.